These 18 T cell receptor beta chains originate from one sample sequenced in a study of cytotoxic CD8 clonotypes in ibrutinib-treated CLL. The method was immunoSEQ multiplex PCR; TCRdb's version includes in-frame clones alone and lacks a portion of them. The sample carries around 150,000 clones, approximately 91% recorded once. Sequencing was performed on PBMCs, taken at disease progression, from a patient treated with ibrutinib. These TCRs come from a human donor with chronic lymphocytic leukemia.

CDR3 region: CASSASDRGYLYGYTF. CDR3 coding DNA: TGTGCCAGCAGCGCCAGCGACAGGGGTTATTTGTATGGCTACACCTTC. This chain connects TRBV7-6 to TRBJ1-2; TRBD1 matches 8 bases. The CDR3 loop spans 16 amino acids. CDR1 SGHVS and CDR2 FNYEAQ come from the germline V gene. After removal of 5 bases from V and 5 bases from J, the junction contained 13 bases not matched to a gene.

This chain connects TRBV6-6 to TRBJ1-1; no clear D gene. CDR3 length equals 13 residues. Germline V gene sequence: CDR1 MNHNY, CDR2 SVGAGI (reference sequence). V was pared by 4 bases and J by 1 base, with 7 bases between. The chain's CDR3 is CASSLAKNTEAFF. The CDR3 bases are TGTGCCAGCAGTTTGGCCAAGAACACTGAAGCTTTCTTT.

The V gene is TRBV9, the J gene TRBJ2-7; D may be TRBD1 (6 bases). The CDR3 has 14 amino acids. V was shortened by 2 bases and J by 2 bases, with 11 bases between the two germline ends. Per germline, CDR1 SGDLS and CDR2 YYNGEE. Here the CDR3 reads CASSVGQSTYEQYF. The DNA of the CDR3 is TGTGCCAGCAGCGTCGGACAGAGTACCTACGAGCAGTACTTC.

This clone was picked up one time. The genes are TRBV5-1 and TRBJ1-1; 7 nucleotides line up with TRBD1. Per the germline V gene, CDR1 is SGHRS and CDR2 is YFSETQ. Losses at the gene ends were 4 bases for V and 0 bases for J; bases not matched to a gene: 6. This CDR3 has 15 amino acids. Written as DNA, the CDR3 is TGCGCCAGCAGCCCCCAGGGGGGGATGAACACTGAAGCTTTCTTT. Translated: CASSPQGGMNTEAFF.

V and J are TRBV21-1 and TRBJ2-1; the D call in the table, TRBD2, was not verified against the DNA. TRBV21-1 is classified as a pseudogene. The CDR3 spans 17 residues. As DNA, the CDR3 is TGTGCCAGCAGCAAAGAAACGACTAGCGGGTCCTACAATGAGCAGTTCTTC. It encodes CASSKETTSGSYNEQFF.

V usage is TRBV4-2 and J usage is TRBJ2-2; 8 nucleotides agree with TRBD2. This CDR3 is built from 16 residues. V shed 0 bases and J 5 bases; nucleotides not matched to a gene: 5. CDR1 LGHNA and CDR2 YNFKEQ come from the germline V gene. For the CDR3, the DNA is TGTGCCAGCAGCCAAGATTTAGCGGGAAGGACCGGGGAGCTGTTTTTT. Its translation is CASSQDLAGRTGELFF.

The chain has TRBV30 and TRBJ1-1; D uncertain. Per the germline V gene, CDR1 is GTSNPN and CDR2 is SVGIG (reference sequence). This CDR3 contains 14 residues. The V gene lost 1 base and the J gene lost 5 bases, with 14 bases spanning the gap. The CDR3 DNA reads as TGTGCCTGGAGTGCCCCATTAAGAGAAACTGAAGCTTTCTTT. This gives the protein CAWSAPLRETEAFF.

V is TRBV4-2 and J is TRBJ2-7; 9 bases match TRBD2. The CDR3 runs 15 residues. Per the germline V gene, CDR1 is LGHNA and CDR2 is YNFKEQ. V lost 7 bases and J lost 3; bases outside the gene matches: 10. The CDR3 region is CASTSSVAGVYEQYF. The DNA for the CDR3 is TGTGCCAGCACCTCGTCCGTAGCGGGGGTCTACGAGCAGTACTTC.

The chain has TRBV5-4 and TRBJ1-4, with 7 bases matching TRBD1. The CDR3 extends over 14 amino acids. V lost 5 bases to trimming and J lost 5 bases; unmatched junction nucleotides: 6. Germline assignment: CDR1 SGHNT and CDR2 YYREEE (reference sequence). In DNA, the CDR3 is TGTGCCAGCAGAAGTGACAGGGTCAATGAAAAACTGTTTTTT. Translating gives CASRSDRVNEKLFF.

The CDR3 nucleotides are TGTGCCAGCAGCTTAGATTCGTCCAAGACCCAGTACTTC. Amino acid sequence: CASSLDSSKTQYF. V usage is TRBV11-3 and J usage is TRBJ2-5; D gene unclear. Trimming cost V 0 bases and J 6 bases, with 8 bases left between them. The germline CDR1 and CDR2 sequences are SGHNT and YENEEA. The CDR3 has 13 amino acids.

This clone occurred once. The chain uses TRBV19 and TRBJ1-1, with D hard to call. The CDR3 loop spans 17 amino acids. Between the trimmed V and J ends, which lost 7 bases and 1 base, there was a span of 22 bases. CDR1 is LNHDA, CDR2 SQIVND, per germline (reference sequence). CDR3 in amino acids: CASIGGRTQRRNTEAFF. In nucleotides, the CDR3 is TGTGCCAGTATCGGAGGCAGAACGCAGCGAAGGAACACTGAAGCTTTCTTT.

The rearrangement uses TRBV9 and TRBJ2-5; possible D gene TRBD2, 7 bases. Trimming took 0 bases from V and 5 from J, leaving 29 bases between them. This CDR3 is 20 amino acids long. Germline-derived CDR1 and CDR2 are SGDLS and YYNGEE. CDR3 DNA: TGTGCCAGCAGCGTAGGAGGGGGGGTGATGGCGGGTGGACCTAGGGAGACCCAGTACTTC. Protein sequence: CASSVGGGVMAGGPRETQYF.

There are a few counts of this clone. This sequence joins TRBV19 and TRBJ2-5; no clear D. The CDR3 has 13 amino acids. V was pared by 5 bases and J by 5 bases, with 12 bases between. Germline CDR1 and CDR2: LNHDA and SQIVND (reference sequence). CDR3 in amino acids: CASSSTVRETQYF. The CDR3 bases are TGTGCCAGTAGTTCAACAGTGCGGGAGACCCAGTACTTC.

The chain joins TRBV7-9 to TRBJ1-1; the D gene is possibly TRBD1 (5 bases). The CDR3 sequence is 14 residues long. Per the germline V gene, CDR1 is SEHNR and CDR2 is FQNEAQ (reference sequence). Trimming shortened V by 5 bases and J by 0 bases, and 10 bases separated the two germline ends. This CDR3 reads CASSHRSVNTEAFF. As DNA, the CDR3 is TGTGCCAGCAGCCACAGGTCCGTGAACACTGAAGCTTTCTTT.

The chain carries TRBV10-2 and TRBJ1-1; D not resolved. There are 13 residues in the CDR3. V was clipped by 5 bases and J by 0 bases, with 7 bases between them. Germline CDR1 WSHSY, CDR2 SAAADI. CDR3 sequence (DNA): TGCGCCAGCAGTTCAGAATTGAACACTGAAGCTTTCTTT. It is translated as CASSSELNTEAFF.

This sequence joins TRBV4-3 and TRBJ2-1; 13 bases are a match to TRBD2. V lost 3 bases, J lost 0 bases, and 17 bases stayed unmatched. The CDR3 sequence is 22 residues long. CDR1 is LGHNA, CDR2 YSLEER, per germline. CDR3 nucleotides: TGCGCCAGCAGCCAGTACTATCGGGGACTAGCGGGACTTCCGGTCTCCTACAATGAGCAGTTCTTC. Translation: CASSQYYRGLAGLPVSYNEQFF.

Worth noting for this clone: Different DNA sequences within this sample yield the same CDR3. DNA of the CDR3: TGTGCCAGCAGCAACGCGGGGTCTGGAAACACCATATATTTT. This sequence encodes CASSNAGSGNTIYF. The chain is built from TRBV5-5 and TRBJ1-3; D remains unclear. CDR3 length equals 14 residues. Trimming took 4 bases from V and 1 from J, leaving 9 bases between them. Germline values: CDR1 SGHKS, CDR2 YYEKEE (reference sequence). Filled out from reference TRBV5-5 and TRBJ1-3, the complete variable domain reads DAGVTQSPTHLIKTRGQQVTLRCSPISGHKSVSWYQQVLGQGPQFIFQYYEKEERGRGNFPDRFSARQFPNYSSELNVNALLLGDSALYLCASSNAGSGNTIYFGEGSWLTVV.

The J gene is TRBJ2-1, the V gene TRBV6-6; TRBD2 is a possible D gene (6 bases). Trimming removed 6 bases at V and 8 bases at J, with 17 bases between. The CDR3 covers 14 residues. Germline CDR1 MNHNY, CDR2 SVGAGI (reference sequence). The CDR3 sequence: CASSPWRDSDEQFF. The CDR3 coding sequence is TGTGCCAGCAGCCCCTGGCGGGACTCGGATGAGCAGTTCTTC.